A selection of T cell receptor beta chains follows, all from one sample in a study of shared clonotypes between healthy human individuals. Profiling relied on immunoSEQ multiplex PCR, and the TCRdb table lists in-frame clones only, not all of them. The table shows about 530,000 clones, with less than 96% occurring only once. The sequenced sample was naive CD4+ T cells sorted from blood. The receptors originated from a woman under 40 in good health. CDR3s include the opening cysteine and the closing phenylalanine or tryptophan. Fields, in order: V gene, CDR3 length, J gene, D gene, clone size, CDR3 protein, CDR3 DNA. D genes are given only for firm matches. Rows may omit the clone size; those that give it use once, few, many or a size class.

V: TRBV18
length: 16
J: TRBJ2-1
D: TRBD1
size: .
CDR3: CASSRRDRGVRNEQFF
DNA: TGTGCCAGCTCACGAAGGGACAGGGGAGTGAGGAATGAGCAGTTCTTC

V: TRBV19
length: 13
J: TRBJ1-5
D: .
size: .
CDR3: CASSMLSNQPQHF
DNA: TGTGCCAGTAGTATGCTTAGCAATCAGCCCCAGCATTTT

V: TRBV9
length: 15
J: TRBJ2-1
D: TRBD2
size: .
CDR3: CASSEGGGSYNEQFF
DNA: TGTGCCAGCAGCGAGGGCGGGGGTTCCTACAATGAGCAGTTCTTC

V: TRBV6-6
length: 13
J: TRBJ1-2
D: TRBD1
size: .
CDR3: CASSETGTYGYTF
DNA: TGTGCCAGCAGTGAGACAGGGACCTATGGCTACACCTTC

V: TRBV4-1
length: 17
J: TRBJ2-3
D: TRBD2
size: .
CDR3: CASSQVGLAASTDTQYF
DNA: TGCGCCAGCAGCCAAGTTGGCCTAGCGGCTAGCACAGATACGCAGTATTTT

V: TRBV10-1
length: 13
J: TRBJ2-1
D: TRBD2
size: .
CDR3: CAPSGGRGNEQFF
DNA: TGCGCCCCCTCGGGCGGGAGGGGCAATGAGCAGTTCTTC

V: TRBV7-9
length: 18
J: TRBJ2-1
D: TRBD2
size: .
CDR3: CASSSLAGLSVPGNEQFF
DNA: TGTGCCAGCAGCTCACTAGCGGGACTATCCGTTCCCGGCAATGAGCAGTTCTTC

V: TRBV7-9
length: 15
J: TRBJ2-5
D: .
size: .
CDR3: CASSSGQQTQETQYF
DNA: TGTGCCAGCAGCTCCGGACAGCAAACTCAAGAGACCCAGTACTTC

V: TRBV7-7
length: 14
J: TRBJ2-5
D: TRBD1
size: once
CDR3: CASSVTGGEETQYF
DNA: TGTGCCAGCAGCGTGACAGGGGGCGAGGAGACCCAGTACTTC

V: TRBV7-8
length: 17
J: TRBJ1-5
D: .
size: .
CDR3: CLPAATDPQVYHQPQHF
DNA: TGTTTACCAGCAGCTACCGACCCCCAAGTCTACCATCAGCCCCAGCATTTT

V: TRBV28
length: 18
J: TRBJ1-5
D: .
size: .
CDR3: CASSFLWFAENGNQPQHF
DNA: TGTGCCAGCAGTTTTTTGTGGTTTGCAGAGAATGGCAATCAGCCCCAGCATTTT

V: TRBV20-1
length: 10
J: TRBJ2-5
D: .
size: .
CDR3: CSARGLGQYF
DNA: TGCAGTGCTAGGGGCCTGGGACAGTACTTC

V: TRBV10-2
length: 15
J: TRBJ2-7
D: TRBD2
size: .
CDR3: CASRPTSGRYHEQYF
DNA: TGCGCCAGCAGGCCTACTAGCGGGAGATACCACGAGCAGTACTTC

V: TRBV7-9
length: 14
J: TRBJ2-7
D: .
size: .
CDR3: CASSFTGTPDEQYF
DNA: TGTGCCAGCAGCTTTACCGGGACGCCGGACGAGCAGTACTTC

V: TRBV7-7
length: 14
J: TRBJ2-3
D: TRBD2
size: .
CDR3: CASSSSGRADTQYF
DNA: TGTGCCAGCAGCTCGAGCGGGAGGGCAGATACGCAGTATTTT

V: TRBV5-1
length: 15
J: TRBJ2-1
D: .
size: .
CDR3: CASSPRGVSYNEQFF
DNA: TGCGCCAGCAGCCCCCGAGGAGTCTCCTACAATGAGCAGTTCTTC

V: TRBV29-1
length: 13
J: TRBJ1-1
D: .
size: .
CDR3: CSVRTAGGTEAFF
DNA: TGCAGCGTTCGCACAGCGGGGGGGACTGAAGCTTTCTTT

V: TRBV6-5
length: 15
J: TRBJ2-1
D: .
size: .
CDR3: CASSPDRSSYNEQFF
DNA: TGTGCCAGCAGCCCAGACAGAAGCTCCTACAATGAGCAGTTCTTC

V: TRBV19
length: 15
J: TRBJ2-3
D: TRBD2
size: .
CDR3: CASSPSSGSTDTQYF
DNA: TGTGCCAGTAGTCCCTCTAGCGGTAGCACAGATACGCAGTATTTT

V: TRBV10-3
length: 12
J: TRBJ1-1
D: .
size: .
CDR3: CASKFGNTEAFF
DNA: TGTGCCTCCAAGTTCGGAAACACTGAAGCTTTCTTT

V: TRBV5-1
length: 12
J: TRBJ2-2
D: .
size: .
CDR3: CASSRDGGELFF
DNA: TGCGCCAGCAGCCGGGACGGCGGGGAGCTGTTTTTT

V: TRBV28
length: 12
J: TRBJ2-1
D: .
size: .
CDR3: CASLAAGNEQFF
DNA: TGTGCCAGCCTGGCGGCCGGCAATGAGCAGTTCTTC

V: TRBV19
length: 15
J: TRBJ2-3
D: .
size: .
CDR3: CASSKQQFSSDTQYF
DNA: TGTGCCAGTAGTAAACAACAGTTCTCCTCAGATACGCAGTATTTT

V: TRBV28
length: 16
J: TRBJ2-1
D: TRBD2
size: .
CDR3: CASHTSGGPYYNEQFF
DNA: TGTGCCAGCCACACGTCGGGAGGGCCGTATTACAATGAGCAGTTCTTC

V: TRBV28
length: 14
J: TRBJ1-5
D: TRBD1
size: .
CDR3: CASRVRTGDQPQHF
DNA: TGTGCCAGCAGGGTTCGGACAGGAGATCAGCCCCAGCATTTT

V: TRBV6-5
length: 16
J: TRBJ2-7
D: TRBD1
size: .
CDR3: CASSSPRQGWGYEQYF
DNA: TGTGCCAGCAGTTCCCCCCGACAGGGTTGGGGCTACGAGCAGTACTTC

V: TRBV28
length: 15
J: TRBJ1-5
D: TRBD1
size: .
CDR3: CASSRRTGNSQPQHF
DNA: TGTGCCAGCAGCCGCAGGACAGGCAATAGTCAGCCCCAGCATTTT

V: TRBV5-4
length: 16
J: TRBJ2-2
D: TRBD2
size: .
CDR3: CASSLLAGEDTGELFF
DNA: TGTGCCAGCAGCTTGTTGGCGGGAGAGGACACCGGGGAGCTGTTTTTT

V: TRBV28
length: 16
J: TRBJ1-4
D: .
size: once
CDR3: CASSLVARTANEKLFF
DNA: TGTGCCAGCAGTTTGGTGGCGCGGACAGCTAATGAAAAACTGTTTTTT

V: TRBV27
length: 16
J: TRBJ1-5
D: TRBD1
size: .
CDR3: CASSRTTGGAGQPQHF
DNA: TGTGCCAGCAGCCGTACAACAGGGGGCGCCGGTCAGCCCCAGCATTTT

V: TRBV7-8
length: 15
J: TRBJ2-1
D: .
size: .
CDR3: CASSWPRTTYNEQFF
DNA: TGTGCCAGCAGCTGGCCCCGGACTACCTACAATGAGCAGTTCTTC

V: TRBV28
length: 17
J: TRBJ2-1
D: TRBD2
size: .
CDR3: CASSSTTGLAGVIEQFF
DNA: TGTGCCAGCAGTTCCACAACCGGACTAGCGGGAGTAATTGAGCAGTTCTTC

V: TRBV28
length: 13
J: TRBJ1-5
D: .
size: .
CDR3: CASTTPGWPPQHF
DNA: TGTGCCAGCACCACCCCGGGGTGGCCGCCCCAGCATTTT

V: TRBV27
length: 11
J: TRBJ2-1
D: .
size: .
CDR3: CASSFSNEQFF
DNA: TGTGCCAGCAGTTTTAGCAATGAGCAGTTCTTC

V: TRBV28
length: 14
J: TRBJ1-4
D: TRBD1
size: .
CDR3: CASRTGGANEKLFF
DNA: TGTGCCAGCAGGACAGGGGGCGCTAATGAAAAACTGTTTTTT

V: TRBV9
length: 16
J: TRBJ2-3
D: TRBD2
size: .
CDR3: CASSGGASGGTDTQYF
DNA: TGTGCCAGCAGCGGCGGGGCTAGCGGGGGCACAGATACGCAGTATTTT

V: TRBV28
length: 14
J: TRBJ2-7
D: .
size: .
CDR3: CASRSDSPLREQYF
DNA: TGTGCCAGCAGATCGGACAGTCCCCTGCGCGAGCAGTACTTC

V: TRBV18
length: 12
J: TRBJ2-1
D: .
size: .
CDR3: CASSPFNNEQFF
DNA: TGTGCCAGCTCACCATTTAACAATGAGCAGTTCTTC

V: TRBV25-1
length: 18
J: TRBJ2-7
D: TRBD1
size: .
CDR3: CASSEFRAATGGVYEQYF
DNA: TGTGCCAGCAGTGAATTCCGGGCAGCGACAGGGGGCGTCTACGAGCAGTACTTC

V: TRBV16
length: 15
J: TRBJ1-1
D: .
size: few
CDR3: CASSPTAFRNTEAFF
DNA: TGTGCCAGCAGCCCAACAGCCTTTCGCAACACTGAAGCTTTCTTT